This T cell receptor beta chain was identified during a study of blood T cell repertoires in COVID-19. This clone was found once. The germline V gene has CDR1 LGHDT and CDR2 YNNKEL (reference sequence). After removal of 5 bases from V and 0 bases from J, the junction contained 6 bases not matched to a gene. This CDR3 region has 16 residues. Libraries were prepared by immunoSEQ multiplex PCR; TCRdb keeps only in-frame clonotypes and omits some of them. This sample has fewer than 130,000 clones; 70% to 90% occur once, and the top ten carry around 4.4%. The V and J genes are TRBV3-1 (or the pseudogene TRBV3-2) and TRBJ1-3, with 8 bases lining up with TRBD1. This TCR was recovered from a human donor in a cohort sampled during active COVID-19. Sequencing was done on a sample of peripheral blood. The CDR3: CASSGRDRHSGNTIYF. CDR3 nucleotide sequence: TGTGCCAGCAGCGGCCGGGACAGGCACTCTGGAAACACCATATATTTT.